This T cell receptor (beta chain) was obtained from a study of shared clonotypes between healthy human individuals. Splitting of CD4+ cells produced CD45RA+ naive and CD45RA-negative memory subsets. The CDR3 sequence is 13 residues long. CDR1 is SQVTM and CDR2 is ANQGSEA in the germline V gene. The V segment lost 5 bases and the J segment 9 bases; nucleotides outside the gene matches: 10. For each subset, genomic DNA was distributed in equal portions over several immunoSEQ plates. The input for sorted-subset replicate PCRs was approximately 190 ng DNA, around 30,000 T cell genomes. Produced via immunoSEQ multiplex PCR; TCRdb's table is partial and in-frame only. The top ten clones hold approximately 2% of a sample with over 700,000 clones, 55% to 75% of them seen once.

The chain is built from TRBV29-1 and TRBJ2-4; TRBD1 matches 7 bases. The source is a woman aged 25 to 39 in good health. Sequenced sample: memory CD4+ T cells sorted from blood. This sample's subset: CD45RA-negative fraction. The CDR3 reads CSVKGAAEFIQYF. The CDR3 coding sequence is TGCAGCGTTAAGGGGGCCGCGGAGTTCATTCAGTACTTC. Full variable domain (outside the CDR3, taken from reference TRBV29-1 and TRBJ2-4): SAVISQKPSRDICQRGTSLTIQCQVDSQVTMMFWYRQQPGQSLTLIATANQGSEATYESGFVIDKFPISRPNLTFSTLTVSNMSPEDSSIYLCSVKGAAEFIQYFGAGTRLSVL.